These T cell receptor beta chains were read from a single sample in a study of T cell responses to AZD1222 COVID-19 vaccine. Clones were read by immunoSEQ multiplex PCR, and TCRdb kept only the in-frame ones, dropping some. The sample table includes 150,000 or so clones. The sequenced material came from peripheral blood. All receptors derive from an adult in good health. Both conserved end residues are part of each CDR3. The D gene is left open where the match is weak.

J gene,V gene,D gene,CDR3 protein
TRBJ1-3,TRBV6-5,-,CASSYSQATGNTIYF
TRBJ1-1,TRBV13,TRBD1,CASSRTGLVTEAFF
TRBJ1-2,TRBV2,-,CASSEGPGGYTF
TRBJ1-1,TRBV6-5,-,CASSRLGASITEAFF
TRBJ1-1,TRBV4-1,-,CASSTRQTNTEAFF
TRBJ2-2,TRBV2,-,CASSVLVGENTGELFF
TRBJ2-5,TRBV28,TRBD2,CASSLLAGVLETQYF
TRBJ2-7,TRBV18,TRBD1,CASSLGTGQDEQYF
TRBJ2-3,TRBV5-1,-,CASSLDGGGKDTQYF
TRBJ2-7,TRBV6-6,TRBD1,CASSNTRQGQYEQYF
TRBJ1-4,TRBV2,-,CASTGTKNPNEKLFF
TRBJ2-1,TRBV7-8,TRBD2,CASSLAGLAGGNEQFF